A single sample is the source of the 12 T cell receptor beta chains below, sequenced in a study of identical twins. From the 5' RACE reads, TCRdb called clonotypes with MiXCR, one entry per CDR3 protein. The sample has roughly 230,000 distinct CDR3 sequences, roughly 8.7% seen once. These records were also assigned to another study, of yellow fever vaccine responses in identical twins.

The material sequenced was CD8+ T cells sorted from blood. The receptors stem from a woman between 18 and 29 years old in good health.

This clonotype was seen ten or more times. This chain links TRBV10-3 with TRBJ2-2; no firm D call. Between the trimmed V and J ends, which lost 8 bases and 1 base, there was a span of 8 bases. Per the germline V gene, CDR1 is ENHRY and CDR2 is SYGVKD. The CDR3 consists of 13 residues. The CDR3 DNA reads as TGTGCCATCTCCGGTGAGAACACCGGGGAGCTGTTTTTT. Residues: CAISGENTGELFF.

This clonotype came up a few times. V gene TRBV6-2 or TRBV6-3 combines with J gene TRBJ1-3; 8 bases agree with TRBD1. After removal of 0 bases from V and 4 bases from J, the junction contained 11 bases not matched to a gene. This CDR3 is built from 18 residues. Germline loops: CDR1 MNHEY, CDR2 SVGEGT. The CDR3 nucleotides read TGTGCCAGCAGTTACTCCGACAGGGGCGCGGGGGTAGGAAACACCATATATTTT. It yields the protein CASSYSDRGAGVGNTIYF.

This clonotype showed up just a few times. This chain joins TRBV6-2 or TRBV6-3 and TRBJ2-3; TRBD2 matches at 12 bases. The V gene end was trimmed by 2 bases and the J gene end by 5 bases; junction bases not matched to a gene: 8. The germline V gene encodes CDR1 MNHEY and CDR2 SVGEGT. This CDR3 has 17 residues. The CDR3 spells CASSYARLAGAGDTQYF. CDR3 nucleotides: TGTGCCAGCAGTTACGCAAGACTAGCGGGAGCAGGAGATACGCAGTATTTT.

This clonotype was counted at least ten times. The rearrangement joins TRBV27 to TRBJ1-1; D gene uncertain. CDR1 MNHEY and CDR2 SMNVEV come from the germline V gene (reference sequence). V lost 6 bases and J 0 bases, leaving 11 bases between the germline ends. The CDR3 consists of 14 residues. The DNA for the CDR3 is TGTGCCAGCAGCCCAACGGGGATGAACACTGAAGCTTTCTTT. Translating gives CASSPTGMNTEAFF.

This clonotype was observed at least ten times. The chain is built from TRBV10-3 and TRBJ1-4; no reliable D call. Germline lookup yields CDR1 ENHRY and CDR2 SYGVKD. The CDR3 length is 12 residues. The ends were cut back, 0 bases at V and 8 bases at J, with 4 bases in the middle. The CDR3 nucleotides are TGTGCCATCAGTGAGTCAGGAGAAAAACTGTTTTTT. Its translation: CAISESGEKLFF.

This clonotype was seen many times. The chain couples TRBV27 to TRBJ2-1, with 9 bases matching TRBD1. Trimming cost V 8 bases and J 8 bases; bases outside gene matches: 13. The CDR3 totals 15 residues. The germline gives CDR1 MNHEY, CDR2 SMNVEV (reference sequence). As DNA, the CDR3 is TGTGCCAGCTTGGTTAACCGGGACAGGGTCTATGAGCAGTTCTTC. The encoded protein is CASLVNRDRVYEQFF.

This clonotype has only a few counts. This sequence joins TRBV7-9 and TRBJ2-1; D is undetermined. V was trimmed by 5 bases and J by 7 bases, leaving 15 bases between them. The CDR3 has 14 residues. CDR1 is SEHNR and CDR2 is FQNEAQ in the germline V gene (reference sequence). CDR3 in amino acids: CASSPATDLNEQFF. The CDR3 DNA follows: TGTGCCAGCAGCCCGGCTACGGACCTGAATGAGCAGTTCTTC.

In this sample, this clonotype turned up many times. The rearrangement uses TRBV3-1 and TRBJ2-7, with 11 bases that match TRBD1. The germline gives CDR1 LGHDT, CDR2 YNNKEL (reference sequence). The V and J ends lost 3 bases and 4 bases, in that order; junction bases with no gene match: 2. The CDR3 length is 14 residues. The CDR3 sequence: CASSHGQGAYEQYF. The CDR3 region has the DNA TGTGCCAGCAGCCACGGACAGGGGGCTTACGAGCAGTACTTC.

In its sample, this clonotype was seen many times. This chain connects TRBV7-9 to TRBJ2-1; 12 bases fit TRBD2. Germline V gene data show CDR1 as SEHNR and CDR2 as FQNEAQ (reference sequence). After removal of 5 bases from V and 7 bases from J, the junction contained 9 bases not matched to a gene. The CDR3 has 16 amino acids. The CDR3 spells CASSEASGGAGNEQFF. CDR3 nucleotide sequence: TGTGCCAGCAGCGAAGCTAGCGGGGGGGCAGGTAATGAGCAGTTCTTC.

This clonotype was picked up many times. The rearrangement links TRBV6-2 or TRBV6-3 to TRBJ2-7; 8 bases fit TRBD2. V gave up 0 bases and J gave up 0 bases; unmatched junction bases: 7. Germline V gene sequence: CDR1 MNHEY, CDR2 SVGEGT. This CDR3 spans 17 amino acids. The CDR3 spells CASSYSPSGQDSYEQYF. DNA for the CDR3: TGTGCCAGCAGTTACTCTCCTAGCGGGCAAGACTCCTACGAGCAGTACTTC.

This clonotype was counted between two and nine times. The V gene is TRBV27, the J gene TRBJ2-1, with D uncertain. Germline loops: CDR1 MNHEY, CDR2 SMNVEV (reference sequence). The V end was cut by 5 bases, the J end by 5 bases, with 10 bases between. There are 13 residues in the CDR3. CDR3 loop: CASSINRDNEQFF. CDR3 nucleotides: TGTGCCAGCAGTATAAACCGGGACAATGAGCAGTTCTTC.

V is TRBV2 and J is TRBJ2-1; 8 bases match TRBD2. V gave up 7 bases and J gave up 4 bases; unmatched junction bases: 6. CDR1 and CDR2 (germline): SNHLY, FYNNEI. The CDR3 is 14 amino acids. The CDR3 sequence: CASTELAAYNEQFF. The CDR3 DNA follows: TGTGCCAGCACCGAACTAGCGGCTTACAATGAGCAGTTCTTC.